The rows below give T cell receptor beta chains drawn from one sample of a study of T cells in Graves' hyperthyroidism and ophthalmopathy. TCRdb processed the multiplex PCR reads anew with MiXCR; each CDR3 protein has one entry. The data show fewer than 500,000 distinct CDR3 sequences, roughly 14% seen once. What was sequenced was blood. Receptors were obtained from a young man with Graves' ophthalmopathy. Each CDR3 is given with its conserved first and last residue. The D gene is left open where the match is weak. Clone sizes are given selectively: once, few, many, or a class where the clone is expanded.

j_gene: TRBJ1-2; abundance: many; d_gene: TRBD1; v_gene: TRBV5-1; CDR3nt: TGCGCCAGCAGCTTGGCAGGACAGGGAAACTTTGATGGCTACACCTTC; CDR3aa: CASSLAGQGNFDGYTF
j_gene: TRBJ2-1; abundance: many; d_gene: TRBD2; v_gene: TRBV11-2; CDR3nt: TGTGCCAGCAGCTTAGTTATCTCTGCGGGAGAAAAATACAATGAGCAGTTCTTC; CDR3aa: CASSLVISAGEKYNEQFF
j_gene: TRBJ1-2; abundance: few; d_gene: NA; v_gene: TRBV18; CDR3nt: TGTGCCAGCTCGTCCGGACGGGATCTAATTGGCTACACCTTC; CDR3aa: CASSSGRDLIGYTF
j_gene: TRBJ2-2; abundance: NA; d_gene: TRBD2; v_gene: TRBV11-3; CDR3nt: TGTGCCAGCAGCTTAGTATTCCTAGCGGGAGGCACCGGGGAGCTGTTTTTT; CDR3aa: CASSLVFLAGGTGELFF
j_gene: TRBJ2-7; abundance: many; d_gene: TRBD1; v_gene: TRBV20-1; CDR3nt: TGCAGTGCTGCCCTCAGGGCCACAGGGGTGTACGAGCAGTACTTC; CDR3aa: CSAALRATGVYEQYF
j_gene: TRBJ2-4; abundance: many; d_gene: NA; v_gene: TRBV3-1; CDR3nt: TGTGCCAGCAGCCAAGAGGGTTGGAACATTCAGTACTTC; CDR3aa: CASSQEGWNIQYF
j_gene: TRBJ2-7; abundance: many; d_gene: TRBD1; v_gene: TRBV3-1; CDR3nt: TGTGCCAGCAGCCGCGACAGGGGATCCTCCTACGAGCAGTACTTC; CDR3aa: CASSRDRGSSYEQYF
j_gene: TRBJ2-7; abundance: few; d_gene: NA; v_gene: TRBV5-1; CDR3nt: TGCGCCAGCAGCTTGTCTGACGGAGGGTTCTACGAGCAGTACTTC; CDR3aa: CASSLSDGGFYEQYF
j_gene: TRBJ1-1; abundance: NA; d_gene: NA; v_gene: TRBV20-1; CDR3nt: TGCAGTGCGGGGAGGTCGGAAGCTTTCTTT; CDR3aa: CSAGRSEAFF
j_gene: TRBJ1-5; abundance: NA; d_gene: TRBD1; v_gene: TRBV7-9; CDR3nt: TGTGCCAGCACCTCAGGGGGGCAGCCCCAGCATTTT; CDR3aa: CASTSGGQPQHF
j_gene: TRBJ1-6; abundance: NA; d_gene: TRBD1; v_gene: TRBV14; CDR3nt: TGTGCCAGCAGCCTAGGACAGGCAAGCTCCTATAATTCACCCCTCCACTTT; CDR3aa: CASSLGQASSYNSPLHF